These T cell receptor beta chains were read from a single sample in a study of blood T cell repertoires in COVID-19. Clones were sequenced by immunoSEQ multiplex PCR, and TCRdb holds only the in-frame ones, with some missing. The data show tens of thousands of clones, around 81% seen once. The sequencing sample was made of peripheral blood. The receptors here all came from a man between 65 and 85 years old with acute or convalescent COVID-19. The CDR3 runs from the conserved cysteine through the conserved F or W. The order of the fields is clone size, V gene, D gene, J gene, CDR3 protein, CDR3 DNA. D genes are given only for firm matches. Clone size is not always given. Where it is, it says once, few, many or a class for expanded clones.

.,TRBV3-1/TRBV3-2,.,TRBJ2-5,CASGRLQETQYF,TGTGCCAGCGGCCGTCTCCAAGAGACCCAGTACTTC
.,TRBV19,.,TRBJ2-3,CASSILVSGGDTQYF,TGTGCCAGTAGTATCTTGGTATCCGGAGGGGATACGCAGTATTTT
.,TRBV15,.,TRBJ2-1,CATSRDWISSNNEQFF,TGTGCCACCAGCAGAGATTGGATTAGCAGCAACAATGAGCAGTTCTTC
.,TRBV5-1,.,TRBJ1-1,CASSKDRGTEAFF,TGCGCCAGCAGCAAGGACAGAGGGACTGAAGCTTTCTTT
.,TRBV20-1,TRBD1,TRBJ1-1,CSASQQGWTEAFF,TGCAGTGCTAGTCAACAGGGGTGGACTGAAGCTTTCTTT
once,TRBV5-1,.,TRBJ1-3,CASSSDSTHSGNTIYF,TGCGCCAGCAGCTCCGACAGTACCCACTCTGGAAACACCATATATTTT
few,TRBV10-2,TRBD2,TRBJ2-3,CASRPGTRVTDTQYF,TGCGCCAGCAGACCCGGGACTAGAGTAACAGATACGCAGTATTTT
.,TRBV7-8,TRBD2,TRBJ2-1,CASSTRLAVVSYNEQFF,TGTGCCAGCAGCACCCGACTAGCGGTAGTTTCGTACAATGAGCAGTTCTTC
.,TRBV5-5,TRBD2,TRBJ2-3,CASSLARGGTDTQYF,TGTGCCAGCAGCTTGGCCCGGGGGGGCACAGATACGCAGTATTTT
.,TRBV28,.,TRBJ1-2,CASSSPSGVYGYTF,TGTGCCAGCAGTTCCCCCTCAGGGGTATATGGCTACACCTTC
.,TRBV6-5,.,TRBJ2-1,CASSLQRSNEQFF,TGTGCCAGCAGCCTGCAGAGGAGCAATGAGCAGTTCTTC
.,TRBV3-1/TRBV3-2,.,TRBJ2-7,CASSQAVTLYEQYF,TGTGCCAGCAGCCAAGCAGTAACCCTCTACGAGCAGTACTTC
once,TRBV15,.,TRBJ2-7,CAIRVADYPLSSYEQYF,TGTGCCATCCGCGTGGCGGACTACCCTTTGAGCTCCTACGAGCAGTACTTC
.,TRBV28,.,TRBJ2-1,CASSSFDEQFF,TGTGCCAGCAGTTCCTTCGATGAGCAGTTCTTC
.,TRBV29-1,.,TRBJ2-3,CSVAPREGGTGTDTQYF,TGCAGCGTAGCTCCCCGGGAAGGGGGAACGGGCACAGATACGCAGTATTTT
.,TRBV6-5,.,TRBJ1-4,CASSYREEYGEKLFF,TGTGCCAGCAGTTACCGGGAGGAATACGGTGAAAAACTGTTTTTT
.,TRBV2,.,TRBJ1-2,CASRAGGGAWDGYTF,TGTGCCAGCAGGGCCGGGGGGGGCGCGTGGGATGGCTACACCTTC
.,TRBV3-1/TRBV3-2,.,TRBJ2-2,CASSPLGGNRELFF,TGTGCCAGCAGCCCCCTTGGCGGGAACCGGGAGCTGTTTTTT
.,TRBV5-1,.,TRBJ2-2,CASSPRGRDTGELFF,TGCGCCAGCAGCCCCAGGGGCCGCGACACCGGGGAGCTGTTTTTT
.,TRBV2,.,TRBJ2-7,CASSTSSYEQYF,TGTGCCAGTTCGACAAGCTCCTACGAGCAGTACTTC
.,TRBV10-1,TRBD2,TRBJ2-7,CASSDVGGASYEQYF,TGCGCCAGCAGTGACGTCGGGGGGGCTTCCTACGAGCAGTACTTC
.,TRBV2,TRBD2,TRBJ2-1,CASSRGGGNEQFF,TGTGCCAGCAGCCGCGGGGGTGGCAATGAGCAGTTCTTC
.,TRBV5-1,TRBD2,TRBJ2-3,CASSLARGLAGTYTDTQYF,TGCGCCAGCAGCTTGGCCCGAGGACTAGCGGGGACTTACACAGATACGCAGTATTTT
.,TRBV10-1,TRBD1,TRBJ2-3,CASSSRTGDLGTQYF,TGCGCCAGCAGTTCGAGGACAGGGGATTTGGGTACGCAGTATTTT
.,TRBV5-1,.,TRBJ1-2,CASSLAITTENYGYTF,TGCGCCAGCAGCTTGGCCATAACGACAGAGAACTATGGCTACACCTTC
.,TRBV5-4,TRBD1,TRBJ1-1,CASSLGGQGASLAFF,TGTGCCAGCAGCCTCGGAGGACAGGGGGCCTCCTTGGCTTTCTTT
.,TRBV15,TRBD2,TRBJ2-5,CATSTGLAGGQETQYF,TGTGCCACCAGTACGGGACTAGCGGGGGGGCAAGAGACCCAGTACTTC
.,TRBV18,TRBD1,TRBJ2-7,CASSQGQTYEQYF,TGTGCCAGCTCACAGGGACAGACCTACGAGCAGTACTTC
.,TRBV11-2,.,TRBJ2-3,CASSLTWNAGRTDTQYF,TGTGCCAGCAGCTTAACCTGGAACGCAGGGCGAACAGATACGCAGTATTTT